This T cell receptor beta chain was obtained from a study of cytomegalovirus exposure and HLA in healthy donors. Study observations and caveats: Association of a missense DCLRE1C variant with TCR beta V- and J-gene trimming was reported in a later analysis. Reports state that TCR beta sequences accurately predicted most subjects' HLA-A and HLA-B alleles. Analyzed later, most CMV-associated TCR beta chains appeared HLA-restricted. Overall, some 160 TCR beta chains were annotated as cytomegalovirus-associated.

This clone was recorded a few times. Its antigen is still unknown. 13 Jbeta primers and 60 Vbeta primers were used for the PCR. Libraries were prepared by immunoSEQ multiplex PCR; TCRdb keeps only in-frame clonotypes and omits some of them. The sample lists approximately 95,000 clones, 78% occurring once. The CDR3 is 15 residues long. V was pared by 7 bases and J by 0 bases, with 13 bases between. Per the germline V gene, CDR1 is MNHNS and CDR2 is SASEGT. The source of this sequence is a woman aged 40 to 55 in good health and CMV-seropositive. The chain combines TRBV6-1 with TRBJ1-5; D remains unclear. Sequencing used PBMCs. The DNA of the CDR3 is TGTGCCAGCATAGGAGCCGGGAGTAGCAATCAGCCCCAGCATTTT. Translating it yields CASIGAGSSNQPQHF.